This TCR beta chain was sequenced for a study of shared clonotypes between healthy human individuals (TCRdb year 2020). For the study in its entirety: A couple of women and three men aged 18 to 49 years were included in the cohort. Different laboratories and diverse techniques were used to prepare libraries and sequence TCR repertoires, to increase sequencing depth and limit assay-specific biases. The study deeply sequenced blood TCR repertoires of about five healthy adults to estimate repertoire size and the extent of clonotype sharing between individuals. For each donor, CD4 naive and CD4 memory were each run on three plates, CD8 naive on two plates, and CD8 memory on one plate. Leukapheresis yielded between about 0.85 and 10 billion PBMCs per donor. Overall study outcomes, separate from this receptor: Even with the large sequencing depth, rarefaction of the sorted-subset datasets indicated that sequencing was incomplete. Clonotypes shared by all four sorted-subset donors showed higher generation probabilities than non-shared clonotypes. Sharing across several donors was observed for approximately 4.6% of naive CD4, 3% to 3.5% of naive CD8, over 2% of memory CD4, and approximately 0.41% of memory CD8 clonotypes. Based on pairwise subsampling, the degree of clonotype sharing among donors was expected to be affected by sequencing depth. Estimated clonotype richness was generally larger for naive than for memory subsets. Only blood was sampled, and tissue TCR repertoires likely differ from those in blood. The genetic and exposure-history diversity represented was limited by the small number of donors.

CD8 naive samples were obtained by positive selection for CCR7 among CD45RO-negative cells, yielding a CD45RA+CCR7+ population from which TemRA cells were excluded. Healthy HIV-negative adults with no recently reported acute infections or vaccinations were included as donors. Only Caucasian adults living in Nashville, Tennessee, USA were represented among the donors. Blood was collected by leukapheresis, and PBMCs were isolated by Ficoll-Histopaque density gradient centrifugation and then cryopreserved in liquid nitrogen vapor phase. Analytical flow cytometry was used to check the purity and quantity of every magnetically sorted T cell population. From each sorted fraction, genomic DNA was isolated and quantified by UV absorbance on a Nanodrop 2000c. CDR1 SEHNR and CDR2 FQNEAQ were looked up in the germline V gene (reference sequence). Reading from cysteine to phenylalanine, the CDR3 counts 15 amino acids. The read is trimmed to its CDR3 DNA, 45 bases read in frame from base 1. V gives up 5 bases and J gives up 5 bases, and the segment between their germline ends measures 18 bases.

This clone has only a few counts. The antigen this receptor binds is unknown. Within one base of it there is no much larger clone, and no base qualities were kept. Using the deep immunoSEQ assay, TCR CDR3 regions were amplified from genomic DNA by multiplex PCR. Genomic DNA extracted from each cell subset was distributed evenly over all wells of several immunoSEQ 96-well plates, and each plate served as one replicate. For sorted subsets, about 220 ng of genomic DNA, equivalent to 30,000 or so T cell genomes, went into each replicate PCR. The purified libraries were quantified using a Qubit 3.0 fluorometer, sized with a Bioanalyzer 2100, and then quantified again using the KAPA Library Quantification kit. Every immunoSEQ 96-well plate was sequenced on a separate single-read 150-cycle Illumina NextSeq 550 flow cell. The published analysis was carried out like this. The immunoSEQ output contained only junctional sequences without quality scores, so filtering could not match that applied to full-length reads. Sequences were annotated with PyIR, a Python wrapper for IgBLAST v1.9, and V/J genes and CDR3 were assigned using IMGT germline references. Reads were removed for weak V/J assignments (E-value above 1e-6), missing CDR3, stop codons, out-of-frame junctions, or ambiguous translated residues. A V3J clonotype was defined by an identical inferred V gene, J gene, and CDR3 amino acid sequence. Percentage overlap between repertoires was computed as shared unique clonotypes divided by the size of the smaller repertoire. Repertoire richness was assessed with RTK rarefaction, the Chao1 estimator, and Recon v2.1 estimates of unobserved clonotypes. Generation probabilities for all TCRbeta clonotypes obtained by the gDNA method from a handful of donors were computed using OLGA. TCRdb took over this immuneACCESS table, retaining in-frame rearrangements with V and J assigned. Such tables are incomplete; in checked studies, under half of the missing clones stem from an unresolved V gene, and the remainder is unexplained. The V and J calls and the clone size are those of that table, but D and trimming were determined from the DNA. The table for this sample lists about 2 million clones; about 95% of them were counted only once. The biggest ten clones account for roughly 1% of the sample.

Recombination connected TRBV7-9 to TRBJ1-2, with the D gene call left open. The sequence was obtained from a man between 18 and 35 years old in good health. The specimen was naive CD8+ T cells sorted from blood. The meaning of the sample's cell subset or site label: CD45RA+CCR7+. The CDR3 in this case is CASSLGRGPVYGYTF. The nucleotide sequence is TGTGCCAGCAGCCTCGGACGAGGGCCAGTTTATGGCTACACCTTC.